This T cell receptor (beta chain) was captured by sequencing in a study of response to subunit inactivated influenza vaccine. Study findings and constraints: Every seasonal influenza vaccination brings in few new T cells, the authors suggested.

The V gene lost 7 bases and the J gene lost 4 bases, with 17 bases spanning the gap. The CDR3 runs 14 residues. The germline gives CDR1 SQVTM, CDR2 ANQGSEA. TCRdb re-analysed the RT-PCR reads in MiXCR, keeping a single row per CDR3 protein. The sample consists of more than 600,000 distinct CDR3 sequences, about a fifth of them appearing once. This clonotype was picked up a small number of times. Its antigen is not identified. This rearrangement joins TRBV29-1 to TRBJ2-1, with D hard to call. This receptor was identified in a middle-aged man who received an inactivated influenza vaccine. The sample in question was PBMCs from blood, obtained more than 4 days after vaccination. This CDR3 reads CSAPRRAAYNEQFF. In DNA form, the CDR3 reads TGCAGCGCCCCCCGCCGGGCAGCTTACAATGAGCAGTTCTTC.